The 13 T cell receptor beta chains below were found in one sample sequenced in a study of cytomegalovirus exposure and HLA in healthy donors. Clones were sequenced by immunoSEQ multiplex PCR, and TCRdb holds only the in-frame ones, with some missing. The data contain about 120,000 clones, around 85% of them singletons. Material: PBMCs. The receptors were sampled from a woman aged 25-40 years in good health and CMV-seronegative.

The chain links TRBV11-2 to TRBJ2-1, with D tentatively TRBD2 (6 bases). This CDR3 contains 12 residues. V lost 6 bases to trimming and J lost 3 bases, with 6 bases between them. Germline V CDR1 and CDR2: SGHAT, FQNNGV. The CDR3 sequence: CASRGGYNEQFF. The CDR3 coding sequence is TGTGCCAGCAGGGGGGGCTACAATGAGCAGTTCTTC.

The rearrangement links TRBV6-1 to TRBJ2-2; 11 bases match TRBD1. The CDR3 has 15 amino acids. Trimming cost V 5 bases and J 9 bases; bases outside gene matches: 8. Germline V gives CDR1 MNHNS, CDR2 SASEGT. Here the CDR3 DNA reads TGTGCCAGCAGTTCCCGGACAGGGGGCAATCGGGAGCTGTTTTTT. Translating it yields CASSSRTGGNRELFF.

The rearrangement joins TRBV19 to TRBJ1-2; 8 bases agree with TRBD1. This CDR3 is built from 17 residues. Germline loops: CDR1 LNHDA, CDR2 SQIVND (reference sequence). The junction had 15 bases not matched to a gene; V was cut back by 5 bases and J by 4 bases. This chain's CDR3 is CASSLLLRQGYFYGYTF. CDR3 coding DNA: TGTGCCAGTAGTCTCCTACTCCGACAGGGGTATTTCTATGGCTACACCTTC.

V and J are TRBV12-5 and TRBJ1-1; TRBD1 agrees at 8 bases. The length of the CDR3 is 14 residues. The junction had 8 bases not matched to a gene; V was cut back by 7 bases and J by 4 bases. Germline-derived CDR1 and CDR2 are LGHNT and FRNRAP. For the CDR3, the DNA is TGTGCTAGTGAACCCGGACAGGGCCTCACTGAAGCTTTCTTT. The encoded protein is CASEPGQGLTEAFF.

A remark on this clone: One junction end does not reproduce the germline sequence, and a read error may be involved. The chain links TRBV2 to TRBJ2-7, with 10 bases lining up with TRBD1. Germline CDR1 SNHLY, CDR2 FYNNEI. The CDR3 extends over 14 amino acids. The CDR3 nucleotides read TGTGCCAGCAGGGAAGGGACAGGGGTCTACGAGCAGTACTTC. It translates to CASREGTGVYEQYF.

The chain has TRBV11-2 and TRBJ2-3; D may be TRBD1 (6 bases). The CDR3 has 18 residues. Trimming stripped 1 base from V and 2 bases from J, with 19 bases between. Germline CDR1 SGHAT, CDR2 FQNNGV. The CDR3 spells CASSLAQGKILITDTQYF. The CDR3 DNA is TGTGCCAGCAGCTTAGCCCAGGGGAAGATACTTATCACAGATACGCAGTATTTT.

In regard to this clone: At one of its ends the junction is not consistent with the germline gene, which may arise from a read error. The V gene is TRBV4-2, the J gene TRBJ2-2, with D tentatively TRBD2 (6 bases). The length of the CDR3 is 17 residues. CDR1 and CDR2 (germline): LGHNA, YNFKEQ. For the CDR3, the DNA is TGTGTCAGCAGCTCCCGAAGCGGGTCCGGCGGGGCCGGGGAGCTGTTTTTT. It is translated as CVSSSRSGSGGAGELFF.

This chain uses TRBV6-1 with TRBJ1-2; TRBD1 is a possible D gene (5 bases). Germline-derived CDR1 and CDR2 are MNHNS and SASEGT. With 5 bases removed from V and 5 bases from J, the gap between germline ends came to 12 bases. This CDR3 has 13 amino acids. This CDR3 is CASSPGLRYGYTF. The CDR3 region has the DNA TGTGCCAGCAGTCCAGGGTTACGGTATGGCTACACCTTC.

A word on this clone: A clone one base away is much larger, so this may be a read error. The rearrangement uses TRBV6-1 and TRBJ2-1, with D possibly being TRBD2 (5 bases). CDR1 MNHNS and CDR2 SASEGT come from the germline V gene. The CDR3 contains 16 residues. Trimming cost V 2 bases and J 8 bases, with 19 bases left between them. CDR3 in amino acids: CASSELRWTEGDEQFF. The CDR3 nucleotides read TGTGCCAGCAGTGAACTGAGATGGACCGAGGGCGATGAGCAGTTCTTC.

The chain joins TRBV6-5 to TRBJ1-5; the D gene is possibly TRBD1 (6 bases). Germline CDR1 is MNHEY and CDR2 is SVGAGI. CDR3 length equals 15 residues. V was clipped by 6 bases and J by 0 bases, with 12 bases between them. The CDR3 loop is CASRPGQYSNQPQHF. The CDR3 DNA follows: TGTGCCAGCAGGCCTGGACAGTATAGCAATCAGCCCCAGCATTTT.

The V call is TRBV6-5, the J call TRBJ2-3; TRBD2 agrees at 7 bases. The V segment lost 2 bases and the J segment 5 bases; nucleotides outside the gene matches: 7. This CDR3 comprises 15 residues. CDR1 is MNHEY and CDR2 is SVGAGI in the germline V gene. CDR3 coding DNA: TGTGCCAGCAGTTACCTCGAGCGGGGAGTAGATACGCAGTATTTT. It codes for CASSYLERGVDTQYF.

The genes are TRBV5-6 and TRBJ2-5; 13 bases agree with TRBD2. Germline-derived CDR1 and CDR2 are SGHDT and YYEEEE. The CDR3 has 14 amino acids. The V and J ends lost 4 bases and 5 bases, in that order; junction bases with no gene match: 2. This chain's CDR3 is CASSTSGGAETQYF. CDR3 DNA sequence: TGTGCCAGCAGCACTAGCGGGGGGGCGGAGACCCAGTACTTC.

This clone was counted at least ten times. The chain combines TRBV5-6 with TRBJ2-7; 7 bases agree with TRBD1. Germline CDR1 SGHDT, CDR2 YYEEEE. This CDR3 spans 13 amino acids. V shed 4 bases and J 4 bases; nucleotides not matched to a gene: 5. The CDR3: CASSQGGRYEQYF. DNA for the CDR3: TGTGCCAGCAGCCAAGGGGGCCGATACGAGCAGTACTTC. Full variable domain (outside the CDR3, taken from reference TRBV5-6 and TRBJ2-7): DAGVTQSPTHLIKTRGQQVTLRCSPKSGHDTVSWYQQALGQGPQFIFQYYEEEERQRGNFPDRFSGHQFPNYSSELNVNALLLGDSALYLCASSQGGRYEQYFGPGTRLTVT.